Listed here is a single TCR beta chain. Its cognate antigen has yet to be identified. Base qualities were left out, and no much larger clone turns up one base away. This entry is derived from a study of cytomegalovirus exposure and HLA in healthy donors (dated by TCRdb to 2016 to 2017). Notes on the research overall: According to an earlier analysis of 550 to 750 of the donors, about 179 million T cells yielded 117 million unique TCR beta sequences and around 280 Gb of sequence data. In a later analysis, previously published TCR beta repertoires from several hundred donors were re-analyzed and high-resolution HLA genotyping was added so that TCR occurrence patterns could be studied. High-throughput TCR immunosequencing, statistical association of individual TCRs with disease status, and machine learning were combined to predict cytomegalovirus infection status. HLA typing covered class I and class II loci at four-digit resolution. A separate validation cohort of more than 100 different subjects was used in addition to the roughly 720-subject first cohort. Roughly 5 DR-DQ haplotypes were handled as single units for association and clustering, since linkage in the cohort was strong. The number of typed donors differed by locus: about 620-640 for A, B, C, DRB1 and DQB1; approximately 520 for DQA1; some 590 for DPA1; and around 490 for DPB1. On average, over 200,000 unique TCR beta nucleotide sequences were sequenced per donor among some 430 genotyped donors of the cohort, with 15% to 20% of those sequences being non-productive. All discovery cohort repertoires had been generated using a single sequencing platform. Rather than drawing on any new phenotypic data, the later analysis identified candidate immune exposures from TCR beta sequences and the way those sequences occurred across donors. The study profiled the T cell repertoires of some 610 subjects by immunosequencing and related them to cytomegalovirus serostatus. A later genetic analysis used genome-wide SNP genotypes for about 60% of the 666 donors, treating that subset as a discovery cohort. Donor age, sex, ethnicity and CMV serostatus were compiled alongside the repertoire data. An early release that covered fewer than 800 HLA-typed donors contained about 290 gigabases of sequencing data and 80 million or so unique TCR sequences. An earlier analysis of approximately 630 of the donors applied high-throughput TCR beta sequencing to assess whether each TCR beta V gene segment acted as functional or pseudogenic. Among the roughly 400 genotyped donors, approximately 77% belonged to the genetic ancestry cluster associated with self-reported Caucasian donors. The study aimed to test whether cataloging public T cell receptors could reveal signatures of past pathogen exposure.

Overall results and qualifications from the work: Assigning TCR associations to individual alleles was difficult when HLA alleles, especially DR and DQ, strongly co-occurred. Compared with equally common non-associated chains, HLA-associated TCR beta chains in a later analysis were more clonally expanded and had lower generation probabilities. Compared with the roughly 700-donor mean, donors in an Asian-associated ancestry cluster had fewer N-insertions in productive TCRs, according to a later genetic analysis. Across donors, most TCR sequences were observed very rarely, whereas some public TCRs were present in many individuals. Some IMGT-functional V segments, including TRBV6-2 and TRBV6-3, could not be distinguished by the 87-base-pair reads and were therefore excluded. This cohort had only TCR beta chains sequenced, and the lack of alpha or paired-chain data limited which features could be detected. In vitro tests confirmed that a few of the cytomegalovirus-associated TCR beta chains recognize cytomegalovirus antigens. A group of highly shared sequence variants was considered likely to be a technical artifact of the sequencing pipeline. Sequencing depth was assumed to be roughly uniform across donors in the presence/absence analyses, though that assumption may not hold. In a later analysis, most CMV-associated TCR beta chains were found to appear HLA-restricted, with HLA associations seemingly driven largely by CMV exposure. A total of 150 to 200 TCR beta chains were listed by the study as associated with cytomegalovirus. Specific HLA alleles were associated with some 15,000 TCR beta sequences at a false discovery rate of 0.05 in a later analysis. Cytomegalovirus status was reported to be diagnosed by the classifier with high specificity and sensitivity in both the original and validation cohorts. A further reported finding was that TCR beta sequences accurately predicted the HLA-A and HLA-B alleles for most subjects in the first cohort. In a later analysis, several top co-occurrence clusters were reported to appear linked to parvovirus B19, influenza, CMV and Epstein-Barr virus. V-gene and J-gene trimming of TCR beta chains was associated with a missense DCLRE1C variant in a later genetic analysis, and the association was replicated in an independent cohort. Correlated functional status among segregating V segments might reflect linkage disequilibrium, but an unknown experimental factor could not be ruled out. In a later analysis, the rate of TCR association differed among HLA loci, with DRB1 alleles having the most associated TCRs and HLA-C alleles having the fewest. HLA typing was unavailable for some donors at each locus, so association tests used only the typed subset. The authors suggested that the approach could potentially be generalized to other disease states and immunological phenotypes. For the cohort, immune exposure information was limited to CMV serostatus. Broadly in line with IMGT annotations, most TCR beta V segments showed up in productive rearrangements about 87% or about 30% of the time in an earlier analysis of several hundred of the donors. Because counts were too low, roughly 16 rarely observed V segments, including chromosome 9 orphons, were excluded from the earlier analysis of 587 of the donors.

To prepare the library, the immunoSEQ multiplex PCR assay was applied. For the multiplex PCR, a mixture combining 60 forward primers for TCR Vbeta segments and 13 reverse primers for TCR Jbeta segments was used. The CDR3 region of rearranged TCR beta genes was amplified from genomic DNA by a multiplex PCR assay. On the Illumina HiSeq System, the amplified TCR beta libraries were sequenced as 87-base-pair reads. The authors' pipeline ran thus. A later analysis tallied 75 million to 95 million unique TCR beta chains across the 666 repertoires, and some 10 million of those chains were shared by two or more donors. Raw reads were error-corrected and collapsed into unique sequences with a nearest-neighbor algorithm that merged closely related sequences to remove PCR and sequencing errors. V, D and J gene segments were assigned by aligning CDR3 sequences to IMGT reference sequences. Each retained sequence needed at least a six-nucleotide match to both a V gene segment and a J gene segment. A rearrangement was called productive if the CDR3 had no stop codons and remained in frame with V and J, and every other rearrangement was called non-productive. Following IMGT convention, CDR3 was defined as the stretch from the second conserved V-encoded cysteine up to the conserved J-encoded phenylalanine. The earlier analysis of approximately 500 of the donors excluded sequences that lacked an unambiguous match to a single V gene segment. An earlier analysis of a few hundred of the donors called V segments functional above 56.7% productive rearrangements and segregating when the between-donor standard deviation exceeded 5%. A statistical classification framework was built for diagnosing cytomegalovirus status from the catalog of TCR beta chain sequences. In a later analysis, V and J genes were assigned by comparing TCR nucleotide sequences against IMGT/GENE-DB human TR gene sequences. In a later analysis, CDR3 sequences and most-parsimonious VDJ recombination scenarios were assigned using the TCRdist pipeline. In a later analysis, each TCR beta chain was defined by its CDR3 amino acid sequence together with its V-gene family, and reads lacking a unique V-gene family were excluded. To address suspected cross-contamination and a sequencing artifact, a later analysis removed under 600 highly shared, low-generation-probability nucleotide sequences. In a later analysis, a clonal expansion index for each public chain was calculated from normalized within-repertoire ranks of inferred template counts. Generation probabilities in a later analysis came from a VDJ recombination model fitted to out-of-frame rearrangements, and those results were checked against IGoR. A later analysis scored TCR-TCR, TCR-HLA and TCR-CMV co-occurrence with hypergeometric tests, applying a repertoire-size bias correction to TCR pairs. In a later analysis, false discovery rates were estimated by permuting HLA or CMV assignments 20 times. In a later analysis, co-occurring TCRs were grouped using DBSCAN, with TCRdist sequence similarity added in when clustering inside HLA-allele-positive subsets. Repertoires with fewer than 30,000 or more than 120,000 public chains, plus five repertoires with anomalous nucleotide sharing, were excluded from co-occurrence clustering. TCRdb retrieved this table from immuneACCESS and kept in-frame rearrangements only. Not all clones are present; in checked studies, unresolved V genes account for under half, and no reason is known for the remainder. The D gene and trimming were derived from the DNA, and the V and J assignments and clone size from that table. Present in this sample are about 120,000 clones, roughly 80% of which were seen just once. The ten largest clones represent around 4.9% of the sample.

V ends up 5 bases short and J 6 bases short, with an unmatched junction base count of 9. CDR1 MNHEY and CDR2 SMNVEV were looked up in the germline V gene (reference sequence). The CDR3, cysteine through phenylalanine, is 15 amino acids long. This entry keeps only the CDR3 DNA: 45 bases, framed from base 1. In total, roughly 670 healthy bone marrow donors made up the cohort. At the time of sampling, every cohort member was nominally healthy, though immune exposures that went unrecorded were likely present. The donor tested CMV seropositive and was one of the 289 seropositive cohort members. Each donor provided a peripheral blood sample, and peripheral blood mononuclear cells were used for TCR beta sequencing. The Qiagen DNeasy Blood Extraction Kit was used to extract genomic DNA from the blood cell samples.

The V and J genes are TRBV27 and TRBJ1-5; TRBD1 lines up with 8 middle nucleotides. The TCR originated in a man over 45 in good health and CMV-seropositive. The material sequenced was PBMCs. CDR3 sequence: CASSAGQGRIQPQHF. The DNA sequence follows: TGTGCCAGCAGTGCCGGACAGGGTCGAATTCAGCCCCAGCATTTT.